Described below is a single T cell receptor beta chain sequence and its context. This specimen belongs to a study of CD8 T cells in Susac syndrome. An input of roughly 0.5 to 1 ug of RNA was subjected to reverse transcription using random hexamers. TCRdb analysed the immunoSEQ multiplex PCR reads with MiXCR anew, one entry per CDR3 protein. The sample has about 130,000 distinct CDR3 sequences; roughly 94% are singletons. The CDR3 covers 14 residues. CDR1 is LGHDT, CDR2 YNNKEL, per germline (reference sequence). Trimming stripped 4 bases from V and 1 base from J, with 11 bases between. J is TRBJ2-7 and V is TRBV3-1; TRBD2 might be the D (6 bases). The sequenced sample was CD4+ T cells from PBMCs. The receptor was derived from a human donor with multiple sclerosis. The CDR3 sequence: CASSRAGGSYEQYF. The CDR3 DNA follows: TGTGCCAGCAGCCGCGCTGGAGGGTCCTACGAGCAGTACTTC.